A selection of T cell receptor beta chains follows, all from one sample in a study of cytomegalovirus exposure and HLA in healthy donors. The data were produced by immunoSEQ multiplex PCR, yet TCRdb's version contains in-frame clones alone and is incomplete. The sample lists just under 70,000 clones, 80% to 90% occurring once. Sequencing was done on a sample of PBMCs. The receptors shown here come from a human donor in good health. CDR3s include the opening cysteine and the closing phenylalanine or tryptophan. A D gene is named only where the DNA matches it firmly. Not every row has a clone size; where given, it reads once, few, many or a size class.

d_call | clone_size | j_call | v_call | cdr3_nt | cdr3_aa
TRBD1 | . | TRBJ1-2 | TRBV25-1 | TGTGCCAGCAGTGCCCCGGGACAGGGGGGAGGCTACACCTTC | CASSAPGQGGGYTF
. | . | TRBJ2-3 | TRBV5-1 | TGCGCCAGCAGCCCAGGCCCCGGCACAGATACGCAGTATTTT | CASSPGPGTDTQYF
TRBD2 | . | TRBJ2-1 | TRBV5-1 | TGCGCCAGCAGCTTGGGTCCTAGCGGGGGGAATCTCAATGAGCAGTTCTTC | CASSLGPSGGNLNEQFF
TRBD1 | . | TRBJ1-1 | TRBV5-4 | TGTGCCAGCAGTGTGCAGGGGGTGCGGTACACTGAAGCTTTCTTT | CASSVQGVRYTEAFF
. | few | TRBJ1-1 | TRBV7-2 | TGTGCCAGCAGCCCGGGGACACGTGAAGCTTTCTTT | CASSPGTREAFF
TRBD1 | . | TRBJ1-4 | TRBV7-6 | TGTGCCAGCAGCCCTCAGGGGGCGTTTGAAAAACTGTTTTTT | CASSPQGAFEKLFF
TRBD1 | . | TRBJ2-7 | TRBV29-1 | TGCAGCGTTCGGACAGGCGCCTACGAGCAGTACTTC | CSVRTGAYEQYF
TRBD2 | once | TRBJ2-7 | TRBV6-1 | TGTGCCAGCATCGCGGGGGGTACCTACGAGCAGTACTTC | CASIAGGTYEQYF
. | . | TRBJ1-4 | TRBV9 | TGTGCCAGCAGCGCTGGGGGGTGGTTTAATGAAAAACTGTTTTTT | CASSAGGWFNEKLFF
TRBD2 | . | TRBJ2-4 | TRBV4-3 | TGCGCCAGCAGTCGGCTAGCGGGGGGGGCCGGGGATCAGTACTTC | CASSRLAGGAGDQYF
TRBD2 | . | TRBJ2-5 | TRBV5-4 | TGTGCCAGCAGCTTATGGACTAGCGGGGGCCAAGAGACCCAGTACTTC | CASSLWTSGGQETQYF
TRBD1 | . | TRBJ2-7 | TRBV6-1 | TGTGCCAGCAGCGACTCGGGACAGGCGTCCTACGAGCAGTACTTC | CASSDSGQASYEQYF
. | few | TRBJ2-3 | TRBV28 | TGTGCCAGCAGTTTCTTATCAGGGGGGAGCACAGATACGCAGTATTTT | CASSFLSGGSTDTQYF
. | . | TRBJ2-2 | TRBV2 | TGTGCCAGCAGTGTGGGGAGAAACACCGGGGAGCTGTTTTTT | CASSVGRNTGELFF
. | . | TRBJ2-7 | TRBV5-4 | TGTGCCAGCAGCTGGGGGGGACAAATGGGATCCTACGAGCAGTACTTC | CASSWGGQMGSYEQYF
TRBD2 | once | TRBJ2-7 | TRBV29-1 | TGCAGCGTTTCCGGGACTAGACCCTACGAGCAGTACTTC | CSVSGTRPYEQYF
TRBD1 | . | TRBJ1-1 | TRBV5-1 | TGCGCCAGCAGCTTGGTGGGCCAAGGCTCAGGGGGTTTTGAAGCTTTCTTT | CASSLVGQGSGGFEAFF
. | . | TRBJ2-6 | TRBV5-1 | TGCGCCAGCAGAGCCCCCTCTGGGGCCAACGTCCTGACTTTC | CASRAPSGANVLTF
. | . | TRBJ1-3 | TRBV6-6 | TGTGCCAGCAGTTACCACGGGGGAAACACCATATATTTT | CASSYHGGNTIYF
. | . | TRBJ2-1 | TRBV25-1 | TGTGCCAGCAGACAACGGGGTTCGAGGAATGAGCAGTTCTTC | CASRQRGSRNEQFF
TRBD1 | once | TRBJ2-2 | TRBV7-6 | TGTGCCAGCAGCCTGCCCTCCAGGGGGACAGGAAGCGGGGAGCTGTTTTTT | CASSLPSRGTGSGELFF
. | . | TRBJ1-5 | TRBV11-2 | TGTGCCAGCAGCTTAGGTTCGCAGTTTGGCAATCAGCCCCAGCATTTT | CASSLGSQFGNQPQHF
TRBD1 | . | TRBJ2-1 | TRBV15 | TGTGCCACCAGCAGAGCGGGACAGGGGTACAATGAGCAGTTCTTC | CATSRAGQGYNEQFF
. | . | TRBJ1-3 | TRBV15 | TGTGCCACCAGCAGATGGGGGGGCAGGGAAGATTCCAGCTCTGGAAACACCATATATTTT | CATSRWGGREDSSSGNTIYF
TRBD1 | . | TRBJ1-2 | TRBV29-1 | TGCAGCGTCACCGGGACAGCCAACTATGGCTACACCTTC | CSVTGTANYGYTF
. | . | TRBJ2-1 | TRBV9 | TGTGCCAGCAGCCCATCCGGGACATTTATTGAGCAGTTCTTC | CASSPSGTFIEQFF
. | few | TRBJ2-3 | TRBV2 | TGTGCCAGCAGTGACAATCCAAGCACAGATACGCAGTATTTT | CASSDNPSTDTQYF
. | . | TRBJ1-1 | TRBV7-9 | TGTGCCAGCAGCTTAGTAAGGGGTAACACTGAAGCTTTCTTT | CASSLVRGNTEAFF
TRBD2 | . | TRBJ2-1 | TRBV2 | TGTGCCAGCAGGGGACTAGCGGGGGGATTCTACAATGAGCAGTTCTTC | CASRGLAGGFYNEQFF
. | . | TRBJ1-3 | TRBV7-3 | TGTGCCAGCAGCTTACAGGGTGCAGGAAACACCATATATTTT | CASSLQGAGNTIYF
. | . | TRBJ1-1 | TRBV19 | TGTGCCAGTAGTAGGGCTTACACTGAAGCTTTCTTT | CASSRAYTEAFF
TRBD2 | . | TRBJ2-5 | TRBV6-6 | TGTGCCAGCAGACCAACTAGCGGGGCCTTAGAGACCCAGTACTTC | CASRPTSGALETQYF
TRBD1 | . | TRBJ2-1 | TRBV18 | TGTGCCAGCTCACCGACAGGGTCGGATGAGCAGTTCTTC | CASSPTGSDEQFF
. | . | TRBJ1-1 | TRBV20-1 | TGCAGTCCCCGGTGGAACACTGAAGCTTTCTTT | CSPRWNTEAFF
. | few | TRBJ1-5 | TRBV6-1 | TGTGCCAGCAGAGCGACTCGAAATCAGCCCCAGCATTTT | CASRATRNQPQHF
. | few | TRBJ1-3 | TRBV9 | TGTGCCAGCAGCCCCCGCGATGACTCTGGAAACACCATATATTTT | CASSPRDDSGNTIYF
. | . | TRBJ1-5 | TRBV6-5 | TGTGCCAGCAGCTCAGCGGGACCTAATCAGCCCCAGCATTTT | CASSSAGPNQPQHF
. | . | TRBJ2-3 | TRBV6-5 | TGTGCCAGCAGTTCGGGATCCAACACAGATACGCAGTATTTT | CASSSGSNTDTQYF
. | . | TRBJ2-7 | TRBV21-1 | TGTGCCAGCAGCCAATTGGGAACTAGCGGGGGCCGCTCCTACGAGCAGTACTTC | CASSQLGTSGGRSYEQYF
. | . | TRBJ1-2 | TRBV7-2 | TGTGCCAGCAGCCCCGAGGGGGGGGGCGGGTATGGCTACACCTTC | CASSPEGGGGYGYTF
. | . | TRBJ1-2 | TRBV7-9 | TGTGCCAGCAGCTTGGATCACAGGGATGGCTACACCTTC | CASSLDHRDGYTF
. | . | TRBJ2-2 | TRBV11-2 | TGTGCCAGCAGCCTTCAGGGGACCGGGGAGCTGTTTTTT | CASSLQGTGELFF
. | . | TRBJ2-1 | TRBV11-3 | TGTGCCAGCAGCCCCGGAGCGTTCGGGATTGGGGTTGGAGGAAATGAGCAGTTCTTC | CASSPGAFGIGVGGNEQFF
TRBD1 | . | TRBJ1-2 | TRBV6-5 | TGTGCCAGCAGTTCCGGAACCGGGACAGTAAACTATGGCTACCCCTTC | CASSSGTGTVNYGYPF
. | few | TRBJ1-4 | TRBV6-1 | TGTGCCAGCAGTTCCCGGGATGAAAAACTGTTTTTT | CASSSRDEKLFF
TRBD2 | few | TRBJ2-3 | TRBV7-9 | TGTGCCAGCAGCTTACCTCCTCGACTAGCGGGGGTCACAGATACGCAGTATTTT | CASSLPPRLAGVTDTQYF
TRBD1 | few | TRBJ2-1 | TRBV18 | TGTGCCAGCTCTCCTCTTACAGGGGGCGGTGAGCAGTTCTTC | CASSPLTGGGEQFF
TRBD2 | . | TRBJ2-1 | TRBV5-1 | TGCGCCAGCAGCAGGACTAGGGTCAACAATGAGCAGTTCTTC | CASSRTRVNNEQFF
. | . | TRBJ1-3 | TRBV2 | TGTGCCAGCAGTCTTAGACAGGTGTATGTGGGAAACACCATATATTTT | CASSLRQVYVGNTIYF
. | . | TRBJ2-2 | TRBV19 | TGTGCCAGTAGTATAGGCGCGGGGACCGGGGAGCTGTTTTTT | CASSIGAGTGELFF
. | . | TRBJ2-4 | TRBV14 | TGTGCCAGCAGCCAAGACGCGCGGGGTGGAAACATTCAGTACTTC | CASSQDARGGNIQYF